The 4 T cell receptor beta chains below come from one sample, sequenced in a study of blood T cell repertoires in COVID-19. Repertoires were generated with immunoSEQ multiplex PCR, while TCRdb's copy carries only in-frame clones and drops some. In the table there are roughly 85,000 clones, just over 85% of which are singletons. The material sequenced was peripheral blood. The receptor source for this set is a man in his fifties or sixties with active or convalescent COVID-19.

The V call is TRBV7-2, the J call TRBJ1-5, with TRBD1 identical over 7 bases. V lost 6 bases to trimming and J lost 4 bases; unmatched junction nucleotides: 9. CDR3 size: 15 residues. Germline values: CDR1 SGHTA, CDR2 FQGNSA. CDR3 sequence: CASRLGETGNQPQHF. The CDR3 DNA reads TGTGCCAGCAGACTAGGGGAGACAGGGAATCAGCCCCAGCATTTT.

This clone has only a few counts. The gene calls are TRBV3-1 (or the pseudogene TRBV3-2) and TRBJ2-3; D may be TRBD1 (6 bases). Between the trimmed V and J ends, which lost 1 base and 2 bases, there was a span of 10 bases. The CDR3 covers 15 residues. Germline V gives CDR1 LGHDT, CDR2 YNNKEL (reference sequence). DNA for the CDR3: TGTGCCAGCAGCCAAGGAACAGGGTACACAGATACGCAGTATTTT. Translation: CASSQGTGYTDTQYF.

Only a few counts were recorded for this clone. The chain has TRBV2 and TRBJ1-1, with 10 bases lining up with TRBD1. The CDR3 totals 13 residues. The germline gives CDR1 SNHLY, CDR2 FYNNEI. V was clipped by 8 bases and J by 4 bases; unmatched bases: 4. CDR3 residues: CASSRQGATEAFF. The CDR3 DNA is TGTGCCAGCTCCCGACAGGGGGCCACTGAAGCTTTCTTT.

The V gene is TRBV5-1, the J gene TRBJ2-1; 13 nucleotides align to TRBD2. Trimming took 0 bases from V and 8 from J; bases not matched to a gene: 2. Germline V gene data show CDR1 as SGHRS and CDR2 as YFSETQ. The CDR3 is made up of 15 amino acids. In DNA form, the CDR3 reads TGCGCCAGCAGCTTGGGGACTAGCGGGAGCTATGAGCAGTTCTTC. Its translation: CASSLGTSGSYEQFF.